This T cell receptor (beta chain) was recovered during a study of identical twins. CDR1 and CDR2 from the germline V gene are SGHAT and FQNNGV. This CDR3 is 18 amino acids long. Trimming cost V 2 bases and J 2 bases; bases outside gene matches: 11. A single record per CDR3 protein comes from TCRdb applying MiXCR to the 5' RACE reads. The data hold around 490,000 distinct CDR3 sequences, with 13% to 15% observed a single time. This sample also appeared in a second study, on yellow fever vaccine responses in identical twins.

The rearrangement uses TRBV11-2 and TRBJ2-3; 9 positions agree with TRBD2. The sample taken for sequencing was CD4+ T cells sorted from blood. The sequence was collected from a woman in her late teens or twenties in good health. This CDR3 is CASSLKIVTSGYTDTQYF. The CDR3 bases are TGTGCCAGCAGCTTAAAGATCGTGACTAGCGGTTACACAGATACGCAGTATTTT.